These 29 T cell receptor beta chains came from one sample sequenced in a study of blood T cell repertoires in COVID-19. Data came from immunoSEQ multiplex PCR; TCRdb stores just in-frame clones and leaves some out. The sample lists 60,000 to 85,000 clones; roughly 90% were seen once. Source material: peripheral blood. The source of these receptors is a man aged 35 to 55 with COVID-19, enrolled during active disease.

The J gene is TRBJ2-7, the V gene TRBV5-1; weak D call: TRBD1 (6 bases). This CDR3 has 14 residues. Germline V gene lookup returns CDR1 SGHRS and CDR2 YFSETQ. V was cut by 3 bases and J by 3 bases, with 13 bases left in between. CDR3 DNA: TGCGCCAGCAGCTGGACCGGGACAAACTACGAGCAGTACTTC. Translation gives CASSWTGTNYEQYF.

The chain has TRBV9 and TRBJ1-4; tentative D call: TRBD1 (6 bases). The V end lost 1 base, the J end lost 6 bases, and 7 bases lay between the germline ends. CDR3 length equals 13 residues. Germline V CDR1 and CDR2: SGDLS, YYNGEE. CDR3 coding DNA: TGTGCCAGCAGCGTATCAGGGGATGAAAAACTGTTTTTT. It yields the protein CASSVSGDEKLFF.

The chain recombines TRBV7-9 with TRBJ2-7, with 12 bases lining up with TRBD1. The CDR3 has 16 amino acids. Germline values: CDR1 SEHNR, CDR2 FQNEAQ (reference sequence). The V gene end was trimmed by 4 bases and the J gene end by 4 bases; junction bases not matched to a gene: 8. Here the CDR3 reads CASSSPPGQGAYEQYF. The DNA for the CDR3 is TGTGCCAGCAGCTCCCCCCCGGGACAGGGGGCATACGAGCAGTACTTC.

The CDR3 DNA reads as TGTGCCAGCAGCGTTGCACTGGAGGAGACCCAGTACTTC. It yields the protein CASSVALEETQYF. This chain uses TRBV9 with TRBJ2-5; D is undetermined. The V and J ends lost 2 bases and 5 bases respectively, with 10 bases between them. This CDR3 spans 13 amino acids. CDR1 SGDLS and CDR2 YYNGEE come from the germline V gene.

The chain links TRBV7-7 to TRBJ2-5; tentative D call: TRBD2 (6 bases). Germline loops: CDR1 SSHAT, CDR2 FNYEAQ (reference sequence). The CDR3 sequence is 15 residues long. With 4 bases removed from V and 2 bases from J, the gap between germline ends came to 14 bases. The CDR3 loop reads CASSSLAGPQETQYF. The CDR3 DNA reads TGTGCCAGCAGCTCTTTGGCGGGACCTCAAGAGACCCAGTACTTC.

J is TRBJ2-2 and V is TRBV29-1; no firm D call. Germline V gives CDR1 SQVTM, CDR2 ANQGSEA. Deletions cut 4 bases from V and 7 bases from J, with 10 bases between. The CDR3 length is 12 residues. The CDR3 sequence is CSVGAYNGELFF. The DNA of the CDR3 is TGCAGCGTTGGGGCATACAACGGGGAGCTGTTTTTT.

The chain employs TRBV5-1 and TRBJ2-3, with D uncertain. Trimming removed 3 bases at V and 0 bases at J, with 8 bases between. Germline V lookup: CDR1 SGHRS, CDR2 YFSETQ. This CDR3 comprises 14 residues. CDR3 amino acids: CASSSSVSTDTQYF. The CDR3 DNA is TGCGCCAGCAGCTCGAGCGTCAGCACAGATACGCAGTATTTT.

For this clone: Other DNA sequences of this sample code for an identical CDR3. The V gene is TRBV6-6, the J gene TRBJ1-3; 7 bases line up with TRBD1. Germline V CDR1 and CDR2: MNHNY, SVGAGI (reference sequence). V dropped 5 bases and J dropped 4; count of bases not matched to a gene: 2. This CDR3 contains 13 residues. CDR3 in DNA: TGTGCCAGCAGTAGGACAGGAGGAAACACCATATATTTT. Translation: CASSRTGGNTIYF.

The gene calls are TRBV6-5 and TRBJ2-3; 9 nucleotides match TRBD1. J was trimmed by 2 bases and V by 6 bases; bases with no gene match: 6. The V gene's germline CDR1 is MNHEY and CDR2 SVGAGI. The CDR3 contains 15 residues. For the CDR3, the DNA is TGTGCCAGCAGCCAGGACAGGGGCATCACAGATACGCAGTATTTT. Protein: CASSQDRGITDTQYF.

This clone was found once. The genes are TRBV7-3 and TRBJ2-1, with D tentatively TRBD1 (6 bases). The CDR3 totals 15 residues. The germline gives CDR1 SGHTA, CDR2 FQGTGA. The V and J ends lost 5 bases and 0 bases respectively, with 11 bases between them. The CDR3 DNA follows: TGTGCCAGCAGCCGGACAGTTTCCTCCTACAATGAGCAGTTCTTC. It encodes CASSRTVSSYNEQFF.

This clone occurred once. In DNA form, the CDR3 reads TGTGCCAGCTCACCAGGATGGGGGCTCGAGCAGTACTTC. Translated, it gives CASSPGWGLEQYF. This rearrangement joins TRBV18 to TRBJ2-7, with a possible D match to TRBD1 (6 bases). V shed 2 bases and J shed 6 bases, with 11 bases lying between them. CDR1 and CDR2 (germline): KGHSH, LQKENI. The CDR3 consists of 13 residues. Combining the CDR3 with reference TRBV18 and TRBJ2-7 gives the whole variable domain NAGVMQNPRHLVRRRGQEARLRCSPMKGHSHVYWYRQLPEEGLKFMVYLQKENIIDESGMPKERFSAEFPKEGPSILRIQQVVRGDSAAYFCASSPGWGLEQYFGPGTRLTVT.

This chain joins TRBV28 and TRBJ2-5; 9 nucleotides align to TRBD1. CDR1 MDHEN and CDR2 SYDVKM come from the germline V gene. After removal of 5 bases from V and 5 bases from J, the junction contained 6 bases not matched to a gene. The CDR3 runs 14 residues. The CDR3 protein is CASSVRTGVETQYF. The CDR3 DNA is TGTGCCAGCAGTGTGCGGACAGGGGTGGAGACCCAGTACTTC.

The chain combines TRBV9 with TRBJ2-7; D unresolved. The CDR3 sequence is 14 residues long. V was cut by 5 bases and J by 0 bases, with 12 bases left in between. In germline, CDR1 is SGDLS, CDR2 YYNGEE. CDR3 amino acids: CASSLGYGSYEQYF. CDR3 nucleotides: TGTGCCAGCAGTCTCGGGTATGGCTCCTACGAGCAGTACTTC. Full variable domain (outside the CDR3, taken from reference TRBV9 and TRBJ2-7): DSGVTQTPKHLITATGQRVTLRCSPRSGDLSVYWYQQSLDQGLQFLIQYYNGEERAKGNILERFSAQQFPDLHSELNLSSLELGDSALYFCASSLGYGSYEQYFGPGTRLTVT.

The chain couples TRBV20-1 to TRBJ2-1, with D possibly matching TRBD1 (5 bases). Trimming left V 5 bases short and J 10 bases short, with 12 bases between. In germline, CDR1 is DFQATT, CDR2 SNEGSKA (reference sequence). This CDR3 region has 11 residues. CDR3 in DNA: TGCAGTGCTCCCCGCCAGGGAGAGCAGTTCTTC. This sequence encodes CSAPRQGEQFF.

The chain joins TRBV5-1 to TRBJ1-6, with D possibly TRBD1 on 5 matching bases. This CDR3 is 15 amino acids long. CDR1 is SGHRS and CDR2 is YFSETQ in the germline V gene. Trimming cost V 2 bases and J 7 bases, with 13 bases left between them. The CDR3 region has the DNA TGCGCCAGCAGCTTACCCTCAGGGAACAATTCACCCCTCCACTTT. Translated: CASSLPSGNNSPLHF.

The genes are TRBV29-1 and TRBJ1-6; 9 bases match TRBD1. V shed 1 base, J shed 11 bases, and the junction held 12 bases outside the gene matches. The CDR3 covers 16 residues. Per the germline V gene, CDR1 is SQVTM and CDR2 is ANQGSEA. The CDR3 DNA follows: TGCAGCGTTGAAGGGGACAGGGAACTTGGTAGGGCACCCCTCCACTTT. Amino acids: CSVEGDRELGRAPLHF.

This sequence joins TRBV23-1 and TRBJ2-5; D is possibly TRBD2 (5 bases). TRBV23-1 has ORF status, its function being uncertain. This CDR3 contains 14 residues. Trimming stripped 3 bases from V and 5 bases from J, with 13 bases between. CDR3 DNA sequence: TGCGCCAGCAGTCAGGACCGGGATTGGGAGACCCAGTACTTC. Translated: CASSQDRDWETQYF.

The chain uses TRBV5-1 and TRBJ2-7; D perhaps matches TRBD1 (6 bases). Deletions cut 0 bases from V and 6 bases from J, with 16 bases between. Looked up from germline, CDR1 is SGHRS and CDR2 is YFSETQ. The CDR3 is 15 residues long. CDR3 DNA: TGCGCCAGCAGCTTGGTTCCTTCAGGGGAATCCGAGCAGTACTTC. It encodes CASSLVPSGESEQYF. Full variable domain (missing parts from reference TRBV5-1 and TRBJ2-7): KAGVTQTPRYLIKTRGQQVTLSCSPISGHRSVSWYQQTPGQGLQFLFEYFSETQRNKGNFPGRFSGRQFSNSRSEMNVSTLELGDSALYLCASSLVPSGESEQYFGPGTRLTVT.

This sequence joins TRBV28 and TRBJ1-3; D is unresolved. The ends were cut back, 4 bases at V and 0 bases at J, with 10 bases in the middle. From germline, CDR1 is MDHEN and CDR2 SYDVKM. CDR3 length equals 15 residues. The CDR3 sequence is CASSSPPYSGNTIYF. DNA for the CDR3: TGTGCCAGCAGTTCCCCTCCGTACTCTGGAAACACCATATATTTT.

This chain uses TRBV6-5 with TRBJ1-5; 8 bases are shared with TRBD1. Per germline, CDR1 MNHEY and CDR2 SVGAGI. The trim removed 6 bases at V and 2 bases at J, leaving 6 bases unmatched. The CDR3 extends over 15 amino acids. In DNA form, the CDR3 reads TGTGCCAGCAGCCTGACAGGGGAGGGCAATCAGCCCCAGCATTTT. This encodes CASSLTGEGNQPQHF.

This sequence joins TRBV5-1 and TRBJ1-1; 11 nucleotides agree with TRBD1. Germline V gene lookup returns CDR1 SGHRS and CDR2 YFSETQ. This CDR3 has 15 residues. V was pared by 4 bases and J by 4 bases, with 6 bases of the junction left unmatched. Here the CDR3 DNA reads TGCGCCAGCAGCCGGGACAGGGGGTTGAGCACTGAAGCTTTCTTT. Translation gives CASSRDRGLSTEAFF.

The chain employs TRBV6-1 and TRBJ2-2; no clear D. V lost 4 bases and J lost 0, with 12 bases in between. The CDR3 covers 16 residues. Germline lookup yields CDR1 MNHNS and CDR2 SASEGT. The CDR3: CASSVYISSNTGELFF. CDR3 nucleotides: TGTGCCAGCAGTGTTTACATCTCCTCGAACACCGGGGAGCTGTTTTTT.

This chain uses TRBV2 with TRBJ2-4, with D perhaps TRBD1 (5 bases). The CDR3 runs to 15 residues. V was clipped by 2 bases and J by 7 bases, with 15 bases between them. CDR1 is SNHLY, CDR2 FYNNEI, per germline. The CDR3 DNA is TGTGCCAGCAGTGAAAGTGTCGGAGCAGGGAACATTCAGTACTTC. Translating it yields CASSESVGAGNIQYF. Supplemented by reference TRBV2 and TRBJ2-4, the full variable domain reads EPEVTQTPSHQVTQMGQEVILRCVPISNHLYFYWYRQILGQKVEFLVSFYNNEISEKSEIFDDQFSVERPDGSNFTLKIRSTKLEDSAMYFCASSESVGAGNIQYFGAGTRLSVL.

The DNA for the CDR3 is TGTGCCAGCAGTGGAGGACAGAGCACAGATACGCAGTATTTT. Its protein product is CASSGGQSTDTQYF. This rearrangement joins TRBV2 to TRBJ2-3; tentatively, D is TRBD1 (6 bases). This CDR3 has 14 amino acids. V was cut by 4 bases and J by 0 bases, with 8 bases left in between. Germline V gene data show CDR1 as SNHLY and CDR2 as FYNNEI.

In this sample, this clone turned up once. This chain links TRBV6-2 or TRBV6-3 with TRBJ1-5; D remains ambiguous. V dropped 2 bases and J dropped 7 bases, with 9 bases sitting between them. The CDR3 consists of 13 residues. Germline V gene lookup returns CDR1 MNHEY and CDR2 SVGEGT. The CDR3 loop is CASSYDRFQPQHF. CDR3 coding DNA: TGTGCCAGCAGTTACGATCGGTTCCAGCCCCAGCATTTT.

This clone was seen once. CDR3 sequence (DNA): TGTGCCAGCAGCTTGGCCGCAGAGACAGACTACTATGGCTACACCTTC. Its translation is CASSLAAETDYYGYTF. The chain combines TRBV5-5 with TRBJ1-2; possibly TRBD1 for D (5 bases). Trimming removed 0 bases at V and 3 bases at J, with 15 bases between. CDR3 length: 16 residues. Looked up from germline, CDR1 is SGHKS and CDR2 is YYEKEE (reference sequence).

This chain connects TRBV6-5 to TRBJ2-2, with no clear D. The V end lost 2 bases, the J end lost 7 bases, and 8 bases lay between the germline ends. This CDR3 has 13 amino acids. CDR1 and CDR2 (germline): MNHEY, SVGAGI. This CDR3 is CASSYEENGELFF. The CDR3 region has the DNA TGTGCCAGCAGTTACGAGGAGAACGGGGAGCTGTTTTTT.

The chain recombines TRBV6-5 with TRBJ1-4, with 7 bases that match TRBD1. Germline values: CDR1 MNHEY, CDR2 SVGAGI. The V gene end was trimmed by 6 bases and the J gene end by 10 bases; junction bases not matched to a gene: 14. This CDR3 spans 15 amino acids. DNA for the CDR3: TGTGCCAGCAGACACCAACAGGGGCCAAGAGGAAAACTGTTTTTT. This translates into CASRHQQGPRGKLFF.

The J gene is TRBJ1-1, the V gene TRBV3-1 (or the pseudogene TRBV3-2), with TRBD1 matching over 9 bases. The CDR3 length is 15 residues. Germline loops: CDR1 LGHDT, CDR2 YNNKEL (reference sequence). Trimming at V came to 6 bases and at J to 1 base, leaving 6 bases not matched to a gene. The CDR3 sequence is CASSYVGQGNTEAFF. Here the CDR3 DNA reads TGTGCCAGCAGTTATGTGGGACAGGGGAACACTGAAGCTTTCTTT.